The rows below give T cell receptor beta chains drawn from one sample of a study of blood T cell repertoires in COVID-19. The method was immunoSEQ multiplex PCR; TCRdb's version includes in-frame clones alone and lacks a portion of them. The sample holds approximately 200,000 clones; over 80% are singletons and the top ten take approximately 10%. The sample comprised PBMCs or T cells enriched from blood (not recorded which). Receptor source: a young man with acute COVID-19. CDR3s include the opening cysteine and the closing phenylalanine or tryptophan. A D gene is named only where the DNA matches it firmly. Only part of the rows carry a size: once, few, many, or a class if the clone is expanded.

>-|TRBD1|TRBV30|TRBJ1-3
TGTGCCTGGAGTACCGGACAGGGGAATACCATATATTTT
CAWSTGQGNTIYF
>-|-|TRBV4-2|TRBJ2-7
TGTGCCAGCAGCCAAGATCCGGACAGCTACGAGCAGTACTTC
CASSQDPDSYEQYF
>-|TRBD2|TRBV28|TRBJ2-7
TGTGCCAGCAGCAAAGTATGGCTAGCGGGAGGAGCGCCTGGGGAGCAGTACTTC
CASSKVWLAGGAPGEQYF
>-|-|TRBV7-3|TRBJ1-5
TGTGCCAGCAGCTTAGCCGGGGATCAGCCCCAGCATTTT
CASSLAGDQPQHF
>-|-|TRBV7-9|TRBJ1-4
TGTGCCAGCAGCCCCGACAGAAATGAAAAACTGTTTTTT
CASSPDRNEKLFF
>-|TRBD2|TRBV24-1|TRBJ2-3
TGTGCCACCGGGGTCGCTAGCGGGAACACAGATACGCAGTATTTT
CATGVASGNTDTQYF
>-|-|TRBV12-3/TRBV12-4|TRBJ2-5
TGTGCCAGCAGTTTTGAGGGCCAAGGGACCCAGTACTTC
CASSFEGQGTQYF
>few|-|TRBV11-3|TRBJ2-7
TGTGCCAGCAGTCCTCCTTACGAGCAGTACTTC
CASSPPYEQYF
>-|-|TRBV3-1/TRBV3-2|TRBJ2-1
TGTGCCAGCAGCCAAGAAGAAGGGAGGCGTGGTTTGTTCTTC
CASSQEEGRRGLFF
>-|-|TRBV7-4|TRBJ2-7
TGTGCCAGCAGCTTCCCCAGGAGGCTACCCGGGGAGCAGTACTTC
CASSFPRRLPGEQYF
>-|-|TRBV12-3/TRBV12-4|TRBJ2-7
TGTGCCAGCAGGCGACAGGAGTACGAGCAGTACTTC
CASRRQEYEQYF
>-|-|TRBV7-8|TRBJ1-2
TGTGCCAGCAGCCAACGGAGCTATGGCTACACCTTC
CASSQRSYGYTF
>-|TRBD2|TRBV5-3|TRBJ2-1
TGTGCCAGAAGCGGAAGCGGGGCTCACTCCAATGAGCAGTTCTTC
CARSGSGAHSNEQFF
>-|-|TRBV2|TRBJ2-7
TGTGCCAGCACCCGAGACAATGGCTCCTACGAGCAGTACTTC
CASTRDNGSYEQYF
>once|-|TRBV25-1|TRBJ2-3
TGTGCCAGCAGTGAATCCCGCACCGGGAAGACAGATACGCAGTATTTT
CASSESRTGKTDTQYF
>-|-|TRBV5-1|TRBJ1-2
TGCGCCAGCAGCTTGGACAGCCACCGCTATGGCTACACCTTC
CASSLDSHRYGYTF
>few|TRBD1|TRBV13|TRBJ1-6
TGTGCCAGCAGCTCTAAGACAGGGTATAATTCACCCCTCCACTTT
CASSSKTGYNSPLHF
>once|-|TRBV24-1|TRBJ2-1
TGTGCCACCAAGGGGGATAAAGGCAATGAGCAGTTCTTC
CATKGDKGNEQFF
>-|-|TRBV7-9|TRBJ1-1
TGTGCCAGCAGCTCATCCCCAGGGGACACTGAAGCTTTCTTT
CASSSSPGDTEAFF
>-|-|TRBV29-1|TRBJ2-1
TGCAGCGCGCTACCGGGACTTAAGGCCTACAATGAGCAGTTCTTC
CSALPGLKAYNEQFF
>-|-|TRBV28|TRBJ1-1
TGTGCCAGCAGTCCCGGACAGCCGAGGACTGAAGCTTTCTTT
CASSPGQPRTEAFF
>-|TRBD1|TRBV11-3|TRBJ2-7
TGTGCCAGCAGCCATCCGGGACAGGGCATTTGGGGGGACGAGCAGTACTTC
CASSHPGQGIWGDEQYF
>-|-|TRBV10-3|TRBJ1-1
TGTGCCATCAGTGCAGATATGAACACTGAAGCTTTCTTT
CAISADMNTEAFF
>-|TRBD2|TRBV7-9|TRBJ2-1
TGTGCCAGCACTCACGGGACTAGCGGTTACAATGAGCAGTTCTTC
CASTHGTSGYNEQFF
>-|-|TRBV4-2|TRBJ1-3
TGTGCCAGCAGCCTAGGGGGATTTGGAAACACCATATATTTT
CASSLGGFGNTIYF
>-|TRBD2|TRBV27|TRBJ2-2
TGTGCCAGCAGCCCGGGACTAGCGGGCGGTACCGGGGAGCTGTTTTTT
CASSPGLAGGTGELFF
>-|-|TRBV9|TRBJ1-2
TGTGCCAGCAGCGTAGACCGGACAGACAACTATGGCTACACCTTC
CASSVDRTDNYGYTF
>-|TRBD1|TRBV30|TRBJ1-6
TGTGCCTGGAGTCTTACAGGGGTGGGTTCACCCCTCCACTTT
CAWSLTGVGSPLHF
>-|-|TRBV12-3/TRBV12-4|TRBJ1-1
TGTGCCAGCAGTGGGAGTTGGAACACTGAAGCTTTCTTT
CASSGSWNTEAFF
>-|TRBD2|TRBV14|TRBJ2-7
TGTGCCAGCAGCCAAGATCGGGGACTAAGCCGGTACTTC
CASSQDRGLSRYF
>-|-|TRBV6-6|TRBJ2-2
TGTGCCAGCAGAAACCTAGCAACGAACACCGGGGAGCTGTTTTTT
CASRNLATNTGELFF
>-|-|TRBV19|TRBJ2-1
TGTGCCAGTAGTATAAGCGCAGACAATGAGCAGTTCTTC
CASSISADNEQFF
>-|-|TRBV5-8|TRBJ2-6
TGTGCCAGCAGTAGACTCTCTGGGGCCAACGTCCTGACTTTC
CASSRLSGANVLTF
>-|-|TRBV12-3/TRBV12-4|TRBJ1-5
TGTGCCAGCAGTTTACAGACTAATCAGCCCCAGCATTTT
CASSLQTNQPQHF
>many|-|TRBV6-4|TRBJ2-2
TGTGCCAGCAGTAGTTCTTCGGAGTCCACCGGGGAGCTGTTTTTT
CASSSSSESTGELFF
>-|-|TRBV5-6|TRBJ1-1
TGTGCCAGCAGGGAGACAGGGAACACTGAAGCTTTCTTT
CASRETGNTEAFF
>-|-|TRBV3-1/TRBV3-2|TRBJ2-3
TGTGCCAGCAGCCAACCGGGACTTCGAAGGGATACGCAGTATTTT
CASSQPGLRRDTQYF
>-|-|TRBV4-3|TRBJ1-2
TGCGCCAGCAGCCAAGATATCGGTCCGGGGGGTGGCTACACCTTC
CASSQDIGPGGGYTF
>-|-|TRBV6-5|TRBJ1-5
TGTGCCAGCGCCGAGATTTTCAATCAGCCCCAGCATTTT
CASAEIFNQPQHF
>few|-|TRBV14|TRBJ2-3
TGTGCCAGCAGCCAAGAAGGAGGGGGGGAAACCATAAATACGCAGTATTTT
CASSQEGGGETINTQYF
>-|TRBD2|TRBV4-1|TRBJ2-2
TGCGCCAGCAGCCAAGGCCCCGGGACTAGCGCCGGGGAGCTGTTTTTT
CASSQGPGTSAGELFF
>once|TRBD1|TRBV11-3|TRBJ1-2
TGTGCCAGCAGCTTAGCGTATCGGACAGGGAAGGGCTACACCTTC
CASSLAYRTGKGYTF
>-|-|TRBV19|TRBJ2-2
TGTGCCAGTAGTCCCCCGGGGACCGGGGAGCTGTTTTTT
CASSPPGTGELFF
>-|TRBD2|TRBV3-1/TRBV3-2|TRBJ2-3
TGTGCCAGCAGCCCATTTGGGGGAGGGAGCACAGATACGCAGTATTTT
CASSPFGGGSTDTQYF
>-|TRBD1|TRBV29-1|TRBJ2-3
TGCAGCGTTGACCGTACAGGGGTATTAGGGGATACGCAGTATTTT
CSVDRTGVLGDTQYF
>-|-|TRBV27|TRBJ2-7
TGTGCCAGCAGTTTATTAATCGGTAGCTACGAGCAGTACTTC
CASSLLIGSYEQYF
>-|-|TRBV7-2|TRBJ1-5
TGTGCCAGCAGCTTAGTCTCTCAGCCCCAGCATTTT
CASSLVSQPQHF
>-|TRBD1|TRBV19|TRBJ2-1
TGTGCCAGTTCTAGGGGGCAGGGCTCCTACAATGAGCAGTTCTTC
CASSRGQGSYNEQFF
>-|-|TRBV5-1|TRBJ2-7
TGCGCCAGCAGATATAATACAGGGCCTCGGGACGAGCAGTACTTC
CASRYNTGPRDEQYF
>-|TRBD1|TRBV5-1|TRBJ1-1
TGCGCCAGCAGCGCCGGACAGGGGGTGAACACTGAAGCTTTCTTT
CASSAGQGVNTEAFF
>few|-|TRBV5-1|TRBJ2-2
TGCGCCAGCAGCTTGGTTGGAGGGGCGAACACCGGGGAGCTGTTTTTT
CASSLVGGANTGELFF
>-|-|TRBV14|TRBJ1-4
TGTGCCAGCAGCCGAGTCGGGACAACAACTAATGAAAAACTGTTTTTT
CASSRVGTTTNEKLFF
>-|-|TRBV28|TRBJ1-5
TGTGCCAGCAGTCTAGGAGGGACCAATCAGCCCCAGCATTTT
CASSLGGTNQPQHF